Listed here is a single T cell receptor (beta chain). The CDR3 consists of 15 residues. CDR1 and CDR2 (germline): SQVTM, ANQGSEA. V was clipped by 7 bases and J by 2 bases; unmatched bases: 8. Original analysis: Amplification of reference gene primers provided the estimated nucleated cell counts. Sequencing used immunoSEQ multiplex PCR; TCRdb keeps in-frame clones, though not all of them. The V and J calls and clone size are taken from that table; D and trimming were inferred from the DNA. The sample has roughly 140,000 clones; roughly nine tenths are singletons. The record originates from a study of blood T cell repertoires in COVID-19. In the study overall: Samples of COVID-19 (acute and convalescent) were obtained from the United States, Italy and Spain. The cDNA or gDNA used as material had been derived from T cells, B-cell-depleted T cells, or PBMCs.

V usage is TRBV29-1 and J usage is TRBJ2-2, with 9 positions matching TRBD2. The specimen was peripheral blood. This TCR derives from a woman aged 40 to 55 with acute or convalescent COVID-19. The CDR3 DNA reads TGCAGCGCGTCAGCGGGGGGCCCTAACACCGGGGAGCTGTTTTTT. Its translation: CSASAGGPNTGELFF.